The source of this TCR beta chain is a study of T cell responses to AZD1222 COVID-19 vaccine. The study, taken as a whole, reports: White British ancestry dominated among donors, who included more females, and clonal diversity was possibly underestimated. The study reported that nearly half of spike-specific TCRs target unmutated variant regions. Breadth and depth of Spike-specific TCRs rose after two AZD1222 doses. Baseline testing showed seropositivity in only six AZD1222 recipients.

V was clipped by 4 bases and J by 2 bases, with 13 bases between them. The germline CDR1 and CDR2 sequences are SGHNT and YYREEE (reference sequence). The CDR3 contains 14 residues. Details on this clone: As yet, its antigen is unknown.

TCRdb's copy holds only in-frame clones and misses some; the assay was immunoSEQ multiplex PCR. The repertoire has roughly 150,000 clones, about 83% of them found once; the top ten carry around 1.1%. The gene calls are TRBV5-4 and TRBJ2-7; the D gene is possibly TRBD1 (7 bases). Sequenced material: peripheral blood, taken 28 days after the second AZD1222 dose. The source of this sequence is an adult who received the AZD1222 COVID-19 vaccine. CDR3 sequence: CASSPRGVTYEQYF. The CDR3, as DNA: TGTGCCAGCAGCCCCAGGGGGGTCACCTACGAGCAGTACTTC. The entire variable domain, with the rest obtained from reference TRBV5-4 and TRBJ2-7, is as follows: ETGVTQSPTHLIKTRGQQVTLRCSSQSGHNTVSWYQQALGQGPQFIFQYYREEENGRGNFPPRFSGLQFPNYSSELNVNALELDDSALYLCASSPRGVTYEQYFGPGTRLTVT.